The subject of this entry is one T cell receptor beta chain. Looked up from germline, CDR1 is LNHDA and CDR2 is SQIVND (reference sequence). The CDR3 is 14 residues long. The V and J ends lost 5 bases and 4 bases, in that order; junction bases with no gene match: 5. Method: immunoSEQ multiplex PCR; TCRdb's copy keeps in-frame clones and lacks some. The sample lists under 90,000 clones; about 95% were seen once. The record originates from a study of technical replicates of blood from a few donors. The chain recombines TRBV19 with TRBJ2-5; 9 nucleotides match TRBD2. Sequencing was done on a sample of T cells isolated from PBMCs. This clonotype was obtained from a human donor in good health. CDR3 region: CASSSGTSIETQYF. The CDR3 nucleotides are TGTGCCAGTAGTTCGGGGACTAGCATAGAGACCCAGTACTTC.